Each of the 11 T cell receptor beta chains below was sequenced from the same sample in a study of T cells in Graves' hyperthyroidism and ophthalmopathy. RNA transcripts provided the source from which TCR beta CDR3 regions were amplified. In the first-round RT-PCR of the TCR CDR3, the HTBI primer set was used. A single record per CDR3 protein comes from TCRdb applying MiXCR to the multiplex PCR reads. Counted here are roughly 700,000 distinct CDR3 sequences, 13% to 15% occurring once; the ten biggest clones make up roughly 10%. The sequencing sample was made of blood. Receptors originate from a woman aged 18-30 years with Graves' hyperthyroidism.

In its sample, this clonotype was seen a few times. The chain carries TRBV30 and TRBJ1-2, with D unclear. Germline CDR1 reads GTSNPN; CDR2 reads SVGIG (reference sequence). V was clipped by 2 bases and J by 4 bases, with 14 bases between them. This CDR3 has 14 residues. CDR3 protein: CAWSPTLNLYGYTF. The CDR3 bases are TGTGCCTGGAGTCCCACCCTTAACCTCTATGGCTACACCTTC.

This clonotype has more than one count but fewer than ten. The chain recombines TRBV10-3 with TRBJ2-7, with 7 bases identical to TRBD2. J gave up 2 bases and V 5 bases, and 3 bases lay outside the gene matches. The CDR3 is 13 amino acids. Germline V gene lookup returns CDR1 ENHRY and CDR2 SYGVKD. The CDR3 is CAISSGTTYEQYF. DNA for the CDR3: TGTGCCATCAGTAGCGGGACCACCTACGAGCAGTACTTC.

This clonotype was recorded many times. The V gene is TRBV7-2, the J gene TRBJ2-1; the match to TRBD1 covers 8 bases. Germline assignment: CDR1 SGHTA and CDR2 FQGNSA. J was trimmed by 5 bases and V by 1 base; bases with no gene match: 4. The CDR3 sequence is 15 residues long. The CDR3, as DNA: TGTGCCAGCAGCTTAGAGGGCAGGGGGCACAATGAGCAGTTCTTC. Translating it yields CASSLEGRGHNEQFF. Based on the CDR3 plus reference TRBV7-2 and TRBJ2-1, the full variable domain is GAGVSQSPSNKVTEKGKDVELRCDPISGHTALYWYRQSLGQGLEFLIYFQGNSAPDKSGLPSDRFSAERTGGSVSTLTIQRTQQEDSAVYLCASSLEGRGHNEQFFGPGTRLTVL.

About this clonotype: A much more abundant neighbour one base away suggests this may be a read error. This sequence joins TRBV5-1 and TRBJ2-1, with 9 positions matching TRBD1. Germline CDR1 SGHRS, CDR2 YFSETQ. This CDR3 has 14 residues. The CDR3 is CAGSTGTGYNEQFF. For the CDR3, the DNA is TGCGCCGGCAGCACGGGGACAGGGTACAATGAGCAGTTCTTC.

In its sample, this clonotype was seen a few times. The V call is TRBV5-1, the J call TRBJ2-3; possibly TRBD1 for D (6 bases). Germline CDR1 is SGHRS and CDR2 is YFSETQ. Trimming took 7 bases from V and 4 from J, leaving 31 bases between them. The CDR3 covers 19 residues. The CDR3 loop is CASAVVPVWRTDRADTQYF. DNA for the CDR3: TGCGCCAGCGCCGTCGTTCCAGTCTGGAGGACAGATAGAGCAGATACGCAGTATTTT.

The table lists this clonotype with a few counts. The chain recombines TRBV7-9 with TRBJ2-7, with D perhaps matching TRBD2 (6 bases). The V gene lost 1 base and the J gene lost 2 bases, with 12 bases spanning the gap. CDR1 SEHNR and CDR2 FQNEAQ come from the germline V gene (reference sequence). The CDR3 has 15 residues. The CDR3 here is CASSLGPSVPYEQYF. CDR3 nucleotides: TGTGCCAGCAGCTTAGGCCCTAGCGTTCCCTACGAGCAGTACTTC.

This clonotype showed up many times. The chain carries TRBV6-1 and TRBJ2-7, with 12 bases identical to TRBD1. The germline CDR1 and CDR2 sequences are MNHNS and SASEGT. The CDR3 totals 15 residues. V lost 1 base, J lost 4 bases, and 2 bases stayed unmatched. The CDR3 DNA reads as TGTGCCAGCAGTGAAGTGGGACAGGGGGCTTACGAGCAGTACTTC. Translation gives CASSEVGQGAYEQYF.

This clonotype occurred once. V gene TRBV20-1 combines with J gene TRBJ1-2; D possibly corresponds to TRBD1 (6 bases). The CDR3 runs 13 residues. Germline-derived CDR1 and CDR2 are DFQATT and SNEGSKA (reference sequence). With 5 bases removed from V and 4 bases from J, the gap between germline ends came to 14 bases. CDR3 coding DNA: TGCAGTGCTGTACAGGGATCTGGCTATGGCTACACCTTC. Protein: CSAVQGSGYGYTF.

This clonotype was picked up a small number of times. The V gene is TRBV20-1, the J gene TRBJ1-5; a possible D gene is TRBD1 (5 bases). The germline V gene has CDR1 DFQATT and CDR2 SNEGSKA (reference sequence). V lost 4 bases and J lost 1, with 11 bases in between. The CDR3 runs 14 residues. The DNA of the CDR3 is TGCAGTGCTAAAGGGGTTAGAAGCAATCAGCCCCAGCATTTT. Translating it yields CSAKGVRSNQPQHF.

In its sample, this clonotype was seen a few times. The chain has TRBV28 and TRBJ2-7; weak D call: TRBD1 (5 bases). The CDR3 loop spans 14 amino acids. Germline V gives CDR1 MDHEN, CDR2 SYDVKM. V dropped 4 bases and J dropped 7 bases, with 17 bases sitting between them. CDR3 loop: CASSSITGPGEQYF. For the CDR3, the DNA is TGTGCCAGCAGTTCCATTACAGGTCCCGGGGAGCAGTACTTC.

This clonotype was recorded many times. The chain uses TRBV2 and TRBJ1-1, with D perhaps TRBD1 (6 bases). Germline CDR1 reads SNHLY; CDR2 reads FYNNEI. Trimming left V 3 bases short and J 3 bases short, with 11 bases between. This CDR3 has 14 residues. The CDR3 sequence is CASSDQGFDTEAFF. The DNA of the CDR3 is TGTGCCAGCAGTGATCAGGGGTTCGACACTGAAGCTTTCTTT.